This TCR beta chain was observed in a study of OX40 agonist ivuxolimab in advanced cancers. Turning to the study itself: Patients with hepatocellular carcinoma, melanoma, renal cell or head and neck cancer made up the dose-escalation patients. Eligibility admitted prior anti-PD-1, anti-PD-L1 or anti-CTLA-4 therapy; 35% to 40% had some.

Only in-frame clones appear in the TCRdb table, and some are missing; sequencing was by immunoSEQ multiplex PCR. The repertoire holds 40,000 or so clones, with over 75% as singletons. The V end lost 4 bases, the J end lost 3 bases, and 9 bases lay between the germline ends. This CDR3 is built from 13 residues. In germline, CDR1 is MNHEY, CDR2 SVGAGI. The TCR comes from an adult with an advanced solid tumor such as melanoma, head and neck, liver or kidney cancer. The sample consisted of CD4+ or CD8+ T cells sorted from blood, taken in a trial of the OX40 agonist ivuxolimab. The chain links TRBV6-5 to TRBJ2-5; a possible D gene is TRBD2 (5 bases). CDR3 in amino acids: CASSSVLEETQYF. In nucleotides, the CDR3 is TGTGCCAGCAGTTCCGTACTAGAAGAGACCCAGTACTTC.